The rows below give T cell receptor beta chains drawn from one sample of a study of shared clonotypes between healthy human individuals. Clones were sequenced by immunoSEQ multiplex PCR, and TCRdb holds only the in-frame ones, with some missing. The sample lists 2 million to 2.5 million clones, about 90% occurring once. Material: naive CD4+ T cells from PBMCs. The receptors stem from a young man in good health. Some clones in this sample may be carry-over from other donors' samples. CDR3s include the opening cysteine and the closing phenylalanine or tryptophan. Each record gives: D gene, J gene, clone size, V gene, CDR3 protein, CDR3 DNA. The D gene is left open where the match is weak. Size tells how often a clone was seen (once, few, many) or the class of an expanded clone, and some rows leave it out.

>TRBD1|TRBJ2-7|NA|TRBV7-2
CASSIGTGGFNEQYF
TGTGCCAGCAGCATAGGGACAGGGGGCTTCAACGAGCAGTACTTC
>NA|TRBJ1-1|NA|TRBV7-9
CASSLYTEAFF
TGTGCCAGCAGCTTATATACTGAAGCTTTCTTT
>NA|TRBJ2-2|NA|TRBV2
CASSVGGGVTGELFF
TGTGCCAGCAGTGTAGGTGGAGGGGTAACCGGGGAGCTGTTTTTT
>NA|TRBJ2-1|NA|TRBV6-5
CASTDAYNEQFF
TGTGCCAGCACAGACGCATACAATGAGCAGTTCTTC
>TRBD2|TRBJ2-2|NA|TRBV7-9
CASRSTSVNTGELFF
TGTGCCAGCAGGTCCACTAGCGTGAACACCGGGGAGCTGTTTTTT
>NA|TRBJ1-5|NA|TRBV19
CASREYNQPQHF
TGTGCCAGTAGGGAGTACAATCAGCCCCAGCATTTT
>TRBD1|TRBJ2-7|NA|TRBV4-1
CASSQESAGTAYEQYF
TGCGCCAGCAGCCAAGAAAGTGCCGGGACAGCCTACGAGCAGTACTTC
>NA|TRBJ1-1|NA|TRBV6-1
CASSEASHQTAFF
TGTGCCAGCAGTGAAGCGTCCCATCAAACGGCTTTCTTT
>NA|TRBJ1-5|NA|TRBV28
CASSLYRESNQPQHF
TGTGCCAGCAGTTTATACAGGGAAAGCAATCAGCCCCAGCATTTT
>NA|TRBJ2-7|NA|TRBV6-6
CASSYSKTVPTYEQYF
TGTGCCAGCAGTTACTCCAAGACAGTTCCCACCTACGAGCAGTACTTC
>NA|TRBJ2-5|NA|TRBV11-2
CASSGQTGWEETQYF
TGTGCCAGCAGCGGGCAGACCGGATGGGAGGAGACCCAGTACTTC
>NA|TRBJ2-7|NA|TRBV15
CATSRRGADYEQYF
TGTGCCACCAGCCGACGTGGGGCCGACTACGAGCAGTACTTC
>NA|TRBJ1-4|NA|TRBV6-1
CASSETNFNEKLFF
TGTGCCAGCAGTGAAACAAACTTTAATGAAAAACTGTTTTTT
>TRBD2|TRBJ2-3|NA|TRBV7-9
CASSKTSGDLPDTQYF
TGTGCCAGCAGCAAGACTAGCGGGGACCTCCCAGATACGCAGTATTTT
>NA|TRBJ1-1|NA|TRBV5-1
CASSLLGISNTEAFF
TGCGCCAGCAGCTTGTTAGGTATATCGAACACTGAAGCTTTCTTT
>NA|TRBJ2-1|NA|TRBV6-5
CASSLTAQGDNEQFF
TGTGCCAGCAGTTTAACCGCTCAGGGAGACAATGAGCAGTTCTTC
>NA|TRBJ1-5|NA|TRBV6-5
CASSLLPGSNQPQHF
TGTGCCAGCAGTTTACTCCCGGGGAGCAATCAGCCCCAGCATTTT
>NA|TRBJ2-7|NA|TRBV18
CASSEKLGSTGRGYEQYF
TGTGCCAGCTCCGAGAAGTTGGGATCGACAGGGAGGGGGTACGAGCAGTACTTC
>TRBD1|TRBJ2-5|NA|TRBV5-1
CASSPDRGDQETQYF
TGCGCCAGCAGCCCTGACAGGGGGGACCAAGAGACCCAGTACTTC
>NA|TRBJ2-5|NA|TRBV6-1
CASTRTAQETQYF
TGTGCCAGCACAAGGACAGCACAAGAGACCCAGTACTTC
>TRBD2|TRBJ2-5|NA|TRBV5-1
CASSLFLAGDGTQYF
TGCGCCAGCAGCTTATTCCTAGCGGGAGATGGGACCCAGTACTTC
>TRBD1|TRBJ1-2|NA|TRBV10-1
CASSESSRGRRGCYGYTF
TGCGCCAGCAGTGAGTCTTCCAGGGGGAGACGAGGGTGCTATGGCTACACCTTC
>NA|TRBJ1-3|few|TRBV5-8
CASSTRGNGNTIYF
TGTGCCAGCAGCACCCGGGGGAATGGAAACACCATATATTTT
>TRBD1|TRBJ2-1|NA|TRBV2
CASSRDRGGYNEQFF
TGTGCCAGCAGTCGCGACAGGGGGGGCTACAATGAGCAGTTCTTC
>NA|TRBJ2-7|NA|TRBV28
CASSTGGANYEQYF
TGTGCCAGCAGCACTGGGGGGGCGAACTACGAGCAGTACTTC
>NA|TRBJ2-5|NA|TRBV29-1
CSVEASSNQETQYF
TGCAGCGTTGAAGCGTCTAGCAACCAAGAGACCCAGTACTTC
>NA|TRBJ2-7|NA|TRBV28
CASGPDDRYEQYF
TGTGCCAGCGGGCCCGACGACCGCTACGAGCAGTACTTC
>TRBD2|TRBJ2-2|few|TRBV5-1
CASRPKTSGNTGELFF
TGCGCCAGCAGACCCAAGACTAGCGGAAACACCGGGGAGCTGTTTTTT
>NA|TRBJ1-2|NA|TRBV7-3
CASSFQDYGYTF
TGTGCCAGCAGCTTTCAAGACTATGGCTACACCTTC
>NA|TRBJ1-1|few|TRBV19
CASSIWDTRNTEAFF
TGTGCCAGTAGTATCTGGGACACAAGGAACACTGAAGCTTTCTTT
>TRBD2|TRBJ2-1|NA|TRBV28
CATIAGGPVNEQFF
TGTGCCACCATAGCGGGAGGGCCCGTTAATGAGCAGTTCTTC
>NA|TRBJ2-1|NA|TRBV19
CASTRVGGIGGNEQFF
TGTGCCAGTACCCGGGTTGGCGGGATCGGGGGCAATGAGCAGTTCTTC
>TRBD1|TRBJ2-4|once|TRBV5-4
CASSTTDRARNIQYF
TGTGCCAGCAGCACCACAGACAGGGCAAGAAACATTCAGTACTTC
>TRBD2|TRBJ2-1|NA|TRBV25-1
CASSDTSGGTYNEQFF
TGTGCCAGCAGTGACACTAGCGGGGGGACCTACAATGAGCAGTTCTTC
>NA|TRBJ2-7|NA|TRBV5-8
CASSLFPSATYEQYF
TGTGCCAGCAGCTTGTTCCCTAGCGCAACCTACGAGCAGTACTTC
>TRBD2|TRBJ2-2|NA|TRBV11-3
CASSSPELAGGQRTGELFF
TGTGCCAGCAGCTCCCCAGAACTCGCGGGAGGGCAAAGGACCGGGGAGCTGTTTTTT
>NA|TRBJ2-3|NA|TRBV27
CASSLWGGTGSTDTQYF
TGTGCCAGCAGTTTATGGGGGGGGACAGGCAGCACAGATACGCAGTATTTT
>TRBD1|TRBJ1-2|once|TRBV27
CASGLWDRGPYGYTF
TGTGCCAGCGGACTATGGGACAGGGGGCCCTATGGCTACACCTTC
>TRBD1|TRBJ1-1|NA|TRBV5-1
CASSLDSAGGVEAFF
TGCGCCAGCAGCTTGGATTCGGCAGGGGGCGTTGAAGCTTTCTTT
>NA|TRBJ1-3|NA|TRBV14
CASSHGARSGNTIYF
TGTGCCAGCAGCCACGGTGCTCGATCTGGAAACACCATATATTTT
>NA|TRBJ2-2|NA|TRBV30
CAWSIVNTGELFF
TGTGCCTGGAGTATTGTAAACACCGGGGAGCTGTTTTTT
>NA|TRBJ2-1|NA|TRBV21-1
CASSSPRDNEQFF
TGTGCCAGCAGCTCCCCCCGGGACAATGAGCAGTTCTTC
>TRBD2|TRBJ2-7|NA|TRBV5-1
CASRPGTSGTYEQYF
TGCGCCAGCAGGCCCGGGACTAGCGGCACCTACGAGCAGTACTTC
>TRBD2|TRBJ2-7|NA|TRBV27
CASSSAPGLAAYEQYF
TGTGCCAGCAGCTCCGCTCCGGGACTAGCGGCCTACGAGCAGTACTTC
>TRBD2|TRBJ2-1|NA|TRBV10-3
CATGASGVYNEQFF
TGTGCCACGGGGGCTAGCGGGGTCTACAATGAGCAGTTCTTC
>NA|TRBJ1-1|NA|TRBV18
CASSPGVGPEAFF
TGTGCCAGCAGCCCGGGGGTCGGTCCTGAAGCTTTCTTT
>NA|TRBJ2-1|NA|TRBV6-1
CASSEASAYNEQFF
TGTGCCAGCAGTGAGGCTAGCGCCTACAATGAGCAGTTCTTC
>NA|TRBJ1-3|NA|TRBV27
CASGGGSGNTIYF
TGTGCCAGCGGGGGTGGCTCTGGAAACACCATATATTTT
>NA|TRBJ2-7|once|TRBV10-2
CASSESLARAPYEQYF
TGCGCCAGCAGTGAGTCGCTAGCACGGGCACCCTACGAGCAGTACTTC
>TRBD1|TRBJ2-3|once|TRBV5-4
CASSSTGPRASDTQYF
TGTGCCAGCAGCTCGACAGGGCCACGCGCTTCAGATACGCAGTATTTT
>NA|TRBJ2-5|NA|TRBV5-1
CASSLAPRAGPKTQYF
TGCGCCAGCAGCTTGGCTCCGCGGGCAGGGCCTAAGACCCAGTACTTC